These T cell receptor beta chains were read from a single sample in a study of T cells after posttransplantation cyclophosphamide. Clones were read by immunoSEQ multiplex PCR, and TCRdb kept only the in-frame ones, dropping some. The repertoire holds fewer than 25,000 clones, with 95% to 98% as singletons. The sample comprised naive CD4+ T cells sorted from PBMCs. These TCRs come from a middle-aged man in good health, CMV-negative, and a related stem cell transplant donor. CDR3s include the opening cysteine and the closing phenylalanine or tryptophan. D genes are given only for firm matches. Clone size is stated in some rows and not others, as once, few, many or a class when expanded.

CASSPGQYNEQFF TGTGCCAGCAGCCCGGGACAGTACAATGAGCAGTTCTTC TRBJ2-1 TRBV7-2 . TRBD1
CASSLSGSDNEQFF TGTGCCAGCAGCTTAAGCGGGAGCGACAATGAGCAGTTCTTC TRBJ2-1 TRBV7-3 . TRBD2
CASNDRGNSPLHF TGTGCCAGTAATGACAGGGGAAATTCACCCCTCCACTTT TRBJ1-6 TRBV19 . TRBD1
CASSVVSQNTEAFF TGTGCCAGCAGCGTAGTTTCCCAGAACACTGAAGCTTTCTTT TRBJ1-1 TRBV9 . .
CASSPDGGALNEQFF TGTGCCAGCAGCCCTGACGGGGGGGCTCTCAATGAGCAGTTCTTC TRBJ2-1 TRBV7-2 . TRBD2
CASSLLGGEYNEQFF TGTGCCAGCAGCTTACTAGGGGGCGAATACAATGAGCAGTTCTTC TRBJ2-1 TRBV7-3 . TRBD1
CASSARLAGYGNEQFF TGTGCCAGCAGCGCCAGACTAGCGGGATACGGGAATGAGCAGTTCTTC TRBJ2-1 TRBV9 . TRBD2
CASSQGGTAKNIQYF TGCGCCAGCAGCCAGGGGGGCACAGCCAAAAACATTCAGTACTTC TRBJ2-4 TRBV5-1 . .
CASTSGQGAPGANVLTF TGTGCCAGCACCTCGGGACAGGGGGCGCCCGGGGCCAACGTCCTGACTTTC TRBJ2-6 TRBV27 . TRBD1
CASRQRTEAFF TGTGCCAGCAGGCAAAGGACAGAAGCTTTCTTT TRBJ1-1 TRBV5-8 . .
CASSRSGGGNYGYTF TGTGCCAGCAGCCGATCCGGCGGGGGAAACTATGGCTACACCTTC TRBJ1-2 TRBV6-5 . .
CASSSTDYGYTF TGTGCCAGCAGCTCGACAGACTATGGCTACACCTTC TRBJ1-2 TRBV7-9 . .
CAISSQGAVAESYNEQFF TGTGCCATCAGTAGTCAGGGGGCGGTGGCGGAGTCCTACAATGAGCAGTTCTTC TRBJ2-1 TRBV10-3 . TRBD1
CASSLGASGVTDTQYF TGCGCCAGCAGCTTGGGGGCTAGCGGGGTAACAGATACGCAGTATTTT TRBJ2-3 TRBV5-1 . TRBD2
CASSELAGGDYGKNIQYF TGCGCCAGCAGTGAACTAGCGGGAGGGGATTACGGCAAAAACATTCAGTACTTC TRBJ2-4 TRBV10-2 . TRBD2
CASSRWTGGTYEQYF TGTGCCAGCAGCAGATGGACAGGGGGGACCTACGAGCAGTACTTC TRBJ2-7 TRBV9 . TRBD1
CATNDGSYNEQFF TGTGCCACGAATGACGGGAGCTACAATGAGCAGTTCTTC TRBJ2-1 TRBV30 . .
CASSRSGGVEELFF TGTGCCAGCAGTCGGTCTGGCGGGGTAGAGGAACTGTTTTTT TRBJ1-4 TRBV6-5 . .
CASSLSGSRTHTQYF TGTGCCAGCAGCTTGAGCGGGAGTAGAACTCATACGCAGTATTTT TRBJ2-3 TRBV7-3 few TRBD2
CASSPQGVNYGYTF TGTGCCAGCAGTCCCCAGGGGGTTAACTATGGCTACACCTTC TRBJ1-2 TRBV6-6 . TRBD1
CASSLGTLETYEQYF TGCGCCAGCAGCTTAGGGACATTGGAAACCTACGAGCAGTACTTC TRBJ2-7 TRBV5-1 . .
CASSPDGQGIYEQYF TGCGCCAGCAGCCCAGATGGACAGGGGATCTACGAGCAGTACTTC TRBJ2-7 TRBV4-1 . TRBD1
CASSQAEADTQYF TGCGCCAGCAGCCAGGCGGAAGCAGATACGCAGTATTTT TRBJ2-3 TRBV4-3 . .
CSVDRVQETQYF TGCAGCGTCGACCGGGTTCAAGAGACCCAGTACTTC TRBJ2-5 TRBV29-1 . .
CANPPGQGLPDTQYF TGTGCCAACCCACCGGGACAGGGGCTGCCAGATACGCAGTATTTT TRBJ2-3 TRBV2 once TRBD1
CASRDGTASTDTQYF TGCGCCAGCAGGGACGGGACAGCCAGCACAGATACGCAGTATTTT TRBJ2-3 TRBV5-1 once TRBD1
CAWSVGQGIRDTQYF TGTGCCTGGAGTGTGGGGCAGGGGATAAGAGATACGCAGTATTTT TRBJ2-3 TRBV30 . .
CSVLQGIDQPQHF TGCAGCGTCCTACAGGGGATCGATCAGCCCCAGCATTTT TRBJ1-5 TRBV29-1 . TRBD1